These T cell receptor beta chains were read from a single sample in a study of blood T cell repertoires in COVID-19. Only in-frame clones appear in the TCRdb table, and some are missing; sequencing was by immunoSEQ multiplex PCR. The sample records some 29,000 clones, 80% to 90% being singletons. The sample consisted of peripheral blood. The receptors were gathered from a woman over 75 with COVID-19, enrolled during active disease. Each CDR3 is given with its conserved first and last residue. The D gene is left open where the match is weak. Clone size is given for some rows only: seen once, a few or many times, or a class if the clone is expanded.

clone size,V gene,J gene,D gene,CDR3 protein,CDR3 DNA
.,TRBV12-3/TRBV12-4,TRBJ2-7,TRBD1,CASSWDSYEQYF,TGTGCCAGCAGTTGGGACAGCTACGAGCAGTACTTC
.,TRBV5-4,TRBJ2-5,TRBD2,CASSPGGADETQYF,TGTGCCAGCAGCCCGGGGGGGGCAGATGAGACCCAGTACTTC
.,TRBV5-1,TRBJ2-1,TRBD2,CASSPPGLAGGRNEQFF,TGCGCCAGCAGCCCCCCGGGACTAGCGGGGGGTAGGAATGAGCAGTTCTTC
.,TRBV23-1,TRBJ2-5,TRBD1,CASSRGTGGETQYF,TGCGCCAGCAGTCGCGGGACAGGGGGCGAGACCCAGTACTTC
.,TRBV5-1,TRBJ2-7,TRBD1,CASSLAFRGNYEQYF,TGCGCCAGCAGCTTGGCCTTCAGGGGGAACTACGAGCAGTACTTC
.,TRBV11-2,TRBJ2-2,.,CASSLDQQDFYTGELFF,TGTGCCAGCAGCTTAGATCAGCAGGACTTCTACACCGGGGAGCTGTTTTTT
.,TRBV6-1,TRBJ1-4,.,CASSEWGGDEKLFF,TGTGCCAGCAGTGAATGGGGAGGAGATGAAAAACTGTTTTTT
.,TRBV10-2,TRBJ1-2,TRBD1,CASSWTGRPYGYTF,TGCGCCAGCAGCTGGACAGGGCGACCCTATGGCTACACCTTC
once,TRBV27,TRBJ2-7,TRBD1,CASSHLDRGGVYEQYF,TGTGCCAGCAGCCACCTCGACAGGGGGGGCGTCTACGAGCAGTACTTC
.,TRBV27,TRBJ2-2,.,CASSRIESGELFF,TGTGCCAGCAGCAGGATTGAGTCCGGGGAGCTGTTTTTT
.,TRBV2,TRBJ2-5,.,CASSEGTSGQETQYF,TGTGCCAGCAGTGAGGGGACAAGTGGCCAAGAGACCCAGTACTTC
.,TRBV14,TRBJ1-2,.,CASSKSPIVYGYTF,TGTGCCAGCAGCAAGAGTCCGATTGTCTATGGCTACACCTTC
.,TRBV4-2,TRBJ1-5,.,CASSQDSDQPQHF,TGTGCCAGCAGCCAAGATAGTGATCAGCCCCAGCATTTT
.,TRBV6-6,TRBJ1-1,.,CASTAWGGPPTEAFF,TGTGCCAGCACGGCGTGGGGGGGCCCCCCGACTGAAGCTTTCTTT
.,TRBV4-2,TRBJ2-1,TRBD1,CASRSGTGYNEQFF,TGTGCCAGCAGATCTGGGACAGGCTACAATGAGCAGTTCTTC
.,TRBV5-1,TRBJ2-5,.,CASSLVGGRETQYF,TGCGCCAGCAGCCTCGTAGGGGGACGGGAGACCCAGTACTTC
.,TRBV27,TRBJ2-1,TRBD2,CASTGTSGGEQFF,TGTGCCAGCACCGGGACAAGCGGGGGTGAGCAGTTCTTC
.,TRBV2,TRBJ1-2,TRBD1,CASSVIPTGSGGYTF,TGTGCCAGCAGTGTGATTCCGACAGGGTCGGGTGGCTACACCTTC
.,TRBV18,TRBJ1-2,TRBD1,CASSPDRENGYTF,TGTGCCAGCTCACCAGACAGGGAAAATGGCTACACCTTC
.,TRBV5-1,TRBJ1-1,.,CASSLDRANTEAFF,TGCGCCAGCAGCTTGGACAGGGCGAACACTGAAGCTTTCTTT
.,TRBV7-9,TRBJ1-1,TRBD1,CASSLTGGNTEAFF,TGTGCCAGCAGCCTGACAGGGGGGAACACTGAAGCTTTCTTT
.,TRBV5-1,TRBJ2-7,.,CASSYPSGSGSYEQYF,TGCGCCAGCAGCTACCCCTCCGGGTCTGGCTCCTACGAGCAGTACTTC
.,TRBV5-1,TRBJ2-3,TRBD2,CASSSGTSGVGDTQYF,TGCGCCAGCAGCTCCGGGACTAGCGGGGTTGGAGATACGCAGTATTTT
.,TRBV7-2,TRBJ1-4,.,CASSLGPNEKLFF,TGTGCCAGCAGCCTAGGGCCTAATGAAAAACTGTTTTTT
.,TRBV11-2,TRBJ1-4,.,CASSLEFATNEKLFF,TGTGCCAGCAGCTTGGAGTTCGCAACTAATGAAAAACTGTTTTTT
.,TRBV7-2,TRBJ2-1,.,CASSLQQGHEQFF,TGTGCCAGCAGCTTACAACAGGGTCATGAGCAGTTCTTC